This T cell receptor (beta chain) was sequenced for a study of vaccination and CD4 T cells after COVID-19. The assay that was used to sequence DNA from cultured CD4+ T cells was the Oncomine TCR Beta short-read assay. One entry per CDR3 protein results from TCRdb running MiXCR on the PCR reads. The table includes 8,000 to 10,000 distinct CDR3 sequences, 55% to 75% detected once. As for this clonotype: Its antigen is currently unknown.

The CDR3 contains 18 residues. Trimming removed 3 bases from V and 4 bases from J; junction bases left unmatched: 11. Points from the study as a whole: For SARS-CoV-2-reactive clonotypes, the median went from approximately 21 to 38, a nonsignificant increase.

Stated treatment: approximately nine-day PBMC culture with coronavirus spike peptide pools or control peptides (ViraFEST assay). Both day 3 and day 7 involved replacing half of the medium with fresh IL-2 medium. This receptor was taken from a human donor who had recovered from COVID-19. The chain carries TRBV12-3 or TRBV12-4 and TRBJ2-1; 11 bases match TRBD2. Input material: CD4+ T cells from blood, cultured in vitro. Written as DNA, the CDR3 is TGTGCCAGCAGTTTTACTCCCCTAGCGGGAGGATCTTACAATGAGCAGTTCTTC. It translates to CASSFTPLAGGSYNEQFF.